This entry lists 14 T cell receptor beta chains sequenced from one sample in a study of T cells in Graves' hyperthyroidism and ophthalmopathy. Using RNA transcripts as the source, TCR beta CDR3 regions were amplified. Carried out on the TCR CDR3, a first-round RT-PCR used the HTBI primer set. TCRdb reanalysed the multiplex PCR reads using MiXCR and keeps one entry per CDR3 protein. The sample records roughly 500,000 distinct CDR3 sequences, 46% being singletons. What was sequenced was peripheral blood or thyroid tissue (not recorded which). All receptors come from an adult woman with Graves' disease, either hyperthyroidism or ophthalmopathy (not recorded which).

The chain links TRBV4-2 to TRBJ2-2; D uncertain. Trimming left V 1 base short and J 7 bases short, with 10 bases between. The CDR3 runs 14 residues. In germline, CDR1 is LGHNA, CDR2 YNFKEQ. The CDR3 spells CASSQGRPIGELFF. The CDR3 DNA reads as TGTGCCAGCAGCCAAGGACGACCCATCGGGGAGCTGTTTTTT.

The CDR3 is CATSDLQGLGVAEETQYF. CDR3 DNA: TGTGCCACCAGTGATTTGCAGGGACTAGGGGTTGCCGAAGAGACCCAGTACTTC. V usage is TRBV24-1 and J usage is TRBJ2-5; 8 bases are a match to TRBD2. CDR1 is KGHDR, CDR2 SFDVKD, per germline. The CDR3 runs to 18 residues. Unmatched junction bases numbered 11, after V lost 0 bases and J lost 3 bases.

The chain uses TRBV7-2 and TRBJ1-6; tentatively, D is TRBD1 (6 bases). The CDR3 is made up of 15 amino acids. Trimming stripped 6 bases from V and 7 bases from J, with 16 bases between. Germline V lookup: CDR1 SGHTA, CDR2 FQGNSA. The CDR3 region is CASRSTRGWNSPLHF. The CDR3 DNA sequence: TGTGCCAGCAGGAGCACCAGGGGTTGGAATTCACCCCTCCACTTT.

The genes are TRBV7-9 and TRBJ1-4, with TRBD1 as a possible D gene (5 bases). CDR1 SEHNR and CDR2 FQNEAQ come from the germline V gene (reference sequence). Deletions cut 4 bases from V and 7 bases from J, with 19 bases between. The CDR3 is made up of 16 amino acids. The CDR3, as DNA: TGTGCCAGCAGCTCCGACTACTCAGGGAGCGGTGAAAAACTGTTTTTT. It is translated as CASSSDYSGSGEKLFF.

This clonotype has a count of ten or more. J is TRBJ1-1 and V is TRBV19, with D unresolved. The germline gives CDR1 LNHDA, CDR2 SQIVND (reference sequence). The CDR3 loop spans 13 amino acids. With 5 bases removed from V and 7 bases from J, the gap between germline ends came to 14 bases. CDR3 nucleotides: TGTGCCAGTAGTCTGGGTCAGGCGGGTGAAGCTTTCTTT. Its protein product is CASSLGQAGEAFF.

This clonotype occurred many times. The J gene is TRBJ1-2, the V gene TRBV5-4, with TRBD1 matching over 7 bases. The CDR3 has 16 residues. Germline CDR1 and CDR2: SGHNT and YYREEE (reference sequence). Losses at the gene ends were 3 bases for V and 3 bases for J; bases not matched to a gene: 11. The CDR3 nucleotides read TGTGCCAGCAGCTCCTACAGGGGAAAGGTTGACTATGGCTACACCTTC. Translating it yields CASSSYRGKVDYGYTF.

The chain recombines TRBV5-1 with TRBJ2-2; D not certain. Per germline, CDR1 SGHRS and CDR2 YFSETQ. V was trimmed by 5 bases and J by 0 bases, leaving 11 bases between them. There are 15 residues in the CDR3. The chain's CDR3 is CASSPPKANTGELFF. The DNA of the CDR3 is TGCGCCAGCAGTCCCCCAAAAGCGAACACCGGGGAGCTGTTTTTT.

This clonotype showed up many times. The J gene is TRBJ2-7, the V gene TRBV5-5; D assignment may be TRBD1 or TRBD2 (5 bases each). The CDR3 sequence is 15 residues long. From germline, CDR1 is SGHKS and CDR2 YYEKEE (reference sequence). Trimming cost V 0 bases and J 5 bases, with 15 bases left between them. CDR3 sequence reads: CASSLGFGGDDEQYF. The DNA of the CDR3 is TGTGCCAGCAGCTTGGGATTTGGGGGTGACGACGAGCAGTACTTC.

This rearrangement joins TRBV24-1 to TRBJ2-5; a weak D match, TRBD2 (6 bases). The CDR3 runs 14 residues. The germline V and J ends were trimmed by 7 bases and 9 bases, with 20 bases remaining between them. Germline V gene lookup returns CDR1 KGHDR and CDR2 SFDVKD. The CDR3 sequence is CATSDGAGTGAQYF. CDR3 bases: TGTGCCACCAGCGATGGGGCAGGTACGGGGGCCCAGTACTTC.

The chain is built from TRBV2 and TRBJ2-5; D possibly uses TRBD1 or TRBD2 (6 bases each). Germline V gives CDR1 SNHLY, CDR2 FYNNEI. This CDR3 is built from 16 residues. Trimming pared 0 bases from V and 5 bases from J, leaving 16 bases between. This CDR3 reads CASSEAGGARWETQYF. The CDR3 nucleotides are TGTGCCAGCAGTGAAGCGGGGGGCGCGAGGTGGGAGACCCAGTACTTC. The full variable domain, with the rest looked up from reference TRBV2 and TRBJ2-5, is EPEVTQTPSHQVTQMGQEVILRCVPISNHLYFYWYRQILGQKVEFLVSFYNNEISEKSEIFDDQFSVERPDGSNFTLKIRSTKLEDSAMYFCASSEAGGARWETQYFGPGTRLLVL.

This clonotype was seen repeatedly, ten times or more. This chain links TRBV12-3 or TRBV12-4 with TRBJ2-7, with TRBD2 matching 9 bases. V was pared by 6 bases and J by 2 bases, with 5 bases of the junction left unmatched. This CDR3 has 14 amino acids. Written as DNA, the CDR3 is TGTGCCAGCAGCCCGACTAGCGGTACCTACGAGCAGTACTTC. The encoded protein is CASSPTSGTYEQYF.

The rearrangement uses TRBV2 and TRBJ2-5, with D possibly matching TRBD2 (6 bases). V lost 8 bases and J lost 5, with 6 bases in between. Germline V lookup: CDR1 SNHLY, CDR2 FYNNEI. The CDR3 runs 10 residues. The CDR3 spells CASREETQYF. CDR3 sequence (DNA): TGTGCCAGCCGGGAGGAGACCCAGTACTTC.

The rearrangement links TRBV24-1 to TRBJ2-5, with TRBD1 matching 7 bases. The CDR3 runs 14 residues. Trimming at V came to 6 bases and at J to 1 base, leaving 4 bases not matched to a gene. CDR1 KGHDR and CDR2 SFDVKD come from the germline V gene. DNA for the CDR3: TGTGCCACCAGTTTACAGGGGACCCAAGAGACCCAGTACTTC. Translated, it gives CATSLQGTQETQYF.

CDR3 sequence reads: CSARERVGETQYF. The CDR3 nucleotides are TGCAGTGCTAGAGAGAGGGTAGGGGAGACCCAGTACTTC. This sequence joins TRBV20-1 and TRBJ2-5; TRBD2 might be the D (5 bases). V lost 0 bases and J 5 bases, leaving 10 bases between the germline ends. The CDR3 is 13 residues long. Germline V gene lookup returns CDR1 DFQATT and CDR2 SNEGSKA (reference sequence).